The source of this T cell receptor (beta chain) is a study of cytotoxic CD8 clonotypes in ibrutinib-treated CLL. Points from the study as a whole: Few clonotypes were public, and these shrank or held steady under treatment.

For this clone: Antigen: not known.

TCRdb's copy holds only in-frame clones and misses some; the assay was immunoSEQ multiplex PCR. The sample contains fewer than 50,000 clones, 65% of which appear only once. The germline V and J ends were trimmed by 7 bases and 4 bases, with 7 bases remaining between them. The CDR3 totals 11 residues. The germline CDR1 and CDR2 sequences are SNHLY and FYNNEI. This clonotype originated in a human donor with chronic lymphocytic leukemia. The sequencing used PBMCs, collected after 24 months of ibrutinib treatment. The genes are TRBV2 and TRBJ1-2; D perhaps matches TRBD1 (5 bases). CDR3 DNA: TGTGCCAGCAAGGGGACCTATGGCTACACCTTC. This codes for CASKGTYGYTF.